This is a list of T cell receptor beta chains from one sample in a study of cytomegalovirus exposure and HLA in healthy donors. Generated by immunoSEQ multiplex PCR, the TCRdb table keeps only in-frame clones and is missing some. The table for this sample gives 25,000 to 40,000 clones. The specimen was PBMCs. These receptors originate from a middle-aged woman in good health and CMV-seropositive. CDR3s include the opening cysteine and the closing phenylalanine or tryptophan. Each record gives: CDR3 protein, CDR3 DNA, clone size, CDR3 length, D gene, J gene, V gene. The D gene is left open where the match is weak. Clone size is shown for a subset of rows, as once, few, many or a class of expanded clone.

CASGQTGTGNEQYF	TGTGCCAGCGGACAGACCGGGACAGGGAATGAGCAGTACTTC	.	14	TRBD1	TRBJ2-7	TRBV27
CASMGREGSTDTQYF	TGTGCCAGCATGGGGCGGGAAGGGTCCACAGATACGCAGTATTTT	.	15	.	TRBJ2-3	TRBV9
CASSGLAGVGGELFF	TGTGCCAGCAGTGGACTAGCGGGAGTTGGCGGGGAGCTGTTTTTT	.	15	TRBD2	TRBJ2-2	TRBV28
CASSIYNEQFF	TGTGCCAGTTCTATCTACAATGAGCAGTTCTTC	medium-sized	11	.	TRBJ2-1	TRBV19
CASSLRGEGRGNEQYF	TGTGCCAGCAGCTTAAGGGGGGAGGGCCGAGGGAACGAGCAGTACTTC	.	16	.	TRBJ2-7	TRBV7-9
CASRPGTGYYNEQFF	TGTGCCAGCAGACCCGGGACAGGGTACTACAATGAGCAGTTCTTC	.	15	TRBD1	TRBJ2-1	TRBV6-4
CASSLAGVVNEQYF	TGTGCCAGCAGCCTAGCGGGAGTGGTCAACGAGCAGTACTTC	.	14	TRBD2	TRBJ2-7	TRBV5-4
CASSQDLRQGYEQYF	TGTGCCAGCAGCCAAGATCTAAGACAGGGGTACGAGCAGTACTTC	.	15	TRBD1	TRBJ2-7	TRBV4-2
CSASRVDEQFF	TGCAGTGCTAGTAGAGTGGATGAGCAGTTCTTC	.	11	.	TRBJ2-1	TRBV20-1
CAWSVGAQPQHF	TGTGCCTGGAGTGTCGGAGCTCAGCCCCAGCATTTT	.	12	.	TRBJ1-5	TRBV30
CASSRTSSDSSYEQYF	TGCGCCAGCAGCCGGACCTCTAGCGACAGCTCCTACGAGCAGTACTTC	.	16	.	TRBJ2-7	TRBV4-1
CASSLELASTDTQYF	TGTGCCAGCAGTTTAGAGTTAGCGAGCACAGATACGCAGTATTTT	.	15	.	TRBJ2-3	TRBV28
CASSLEENQYF	TGCGCCAGCAGCTTGGAAGAGAACCAGTACTTC	.	11	.	TRBJ2-5	TRBV5-1
CAHSRLEAGNQPQHF	TGTGCCCATTCCCGACTGGAGGCGGGCAATCAGCCCCAGCATTTT	.	15	.	TRBJ1-5	TRBV19
CAGSVRAGGPPTQYF	TGTGCCGGGAGTGTACGAGCGGGAGGGCCCCCGACCCAGTACTTC	.	15	TRBD2	TRBJ2-5	TRBV30
CASRRQANTDTQYF	TGTGCCAGCAGAAGACAGGCCAACACAGATACGCAGTATTTT	.	14	.	TRBJ2-3	TRBV7-2
CASSLMPDTDTQYF	TGTGCCAGCAGCTTAATGCCAGACACAGATACGCAGTATTTT	.	14	.	TRBJ2-3	TRBV7-2
CASRRSDRGLVEQYF	TGTGCCAGCAGACGATCGGACAGGGGGTTGGTCGAGCAGTACTTC	.	15	TRBD1	TRBJ2-7	TRBV6-5
CARSCGTGKSNQPQHF	TGTGCCAGAAGCTGTGGGACAGGGAAGAGCAATCAGCCCCAGCATTTT	.	16	TRBD1	TRBJ1-5	TRBV5-3
CASSFRNRGDEQYF	TGCGCCAGCAGCTTTAGGAACAGGGGTGACGAGCAGTACTTC	.	14	TRBD1	TRBJ2-7	TRBV5-1
CASSLRTSGTYEQYF	TGTGCCAGCAGTTTAAGGACTAGCGGCACCTACGAGCAGTACTTC	.	15	TRBD2	TRBJ2-7	TRBV13
CASSLETGGREKLFF	TGTGCCAGCAGCTTAGAGACAGGGGGGAGGGAAAAACTGTTTTTT	.	15	TRBD1	TRBJ1-4	TRBV7-2
CASSLKGRSEKLFF	TGTGCCAGCAGCTTAAAGGGGCGGAGTGAAAAACTGTTTTTT	.	14	.	TRBJ1-4	TRBV7-2
CASKPTGGSNQPQHF	TGTGCCAGCAAGCCGACAGGGGGAAGCAATCAGCCCCAGCATTTT	.	15	TRBD1	TRBJ1-5	TRBV6-1
CASSLAGIGQPQHF	TGTGCCAGCAGTTTGGCGGGTATTGGACAGCCCCAGCATTTT	.	14	.	TRBJ1-5	TRBV27
CASGANLAKNIQYF	TGTGCCAGCGGTGCTAATCTAGCCAAAAACATTCAGTACTTC	.	14	.	TRBJ2-4	TRBV6-1
CASSEYGGPRQQFF	TGTGCCAGCAGTGAATACGGCGGGCCTCGCCAGCAGTTCTTC	.	14	.	TRBJ2-1	TRBV25-1
CASSIGLGSEAFF	TGTGCCAGTAGTATTGGATTGGGGAGTGAAGCTTTCTTT	.	13	.	TRBJ1-1	TRBV19
CATAGQGVQPQHF	TGTGCCACCGCGGGACAGGGGGTACAGCCCCAGCATTTT	.	13	TRBD1	TRBJ1-5	TRBV19
CASNLAGGADTQYF	TGTGCCAGCAACCTAGCGGGAGGGGCAGATACGCAGTATTTT	.	14	TRBD2	TRBJ2-3	TRBV25-1
CASSTADSPFQPQHF	TGTGCCAGCAGTACCGCCGACAGTCCATTTCAGCCCCAGCATTTT	.	15	.	TRBJ1-5	TRBV9
CAISTGNGEQYF	TGTGCCATCAGTACAGGGAATGGCGAGCAGTACTTC	.	12	.	TRBJ2-7	TRBV10-3
CASSARDRGLEYEQYF	TGTGCCAGCAGTGCTAGGGACAGGGGGCTTGAATACGAGCAGTACTTC	medium-sized	16	TRBD1	TRBJ2-7	TRBV6-1
CASSFSGVRGEAFF	TGTGCCAGTAGTTTCTCGGGGGTGCGAGGTGAAGCTTTCTTT	.	14	.	TRBJ1-1	TRBV19
CASSLEGLDTQYF	TGTGCCAGCAGCTTAGAGGGACTAGATACGCAGTATTTT	.	13	.	TRBJ2-3	TRBV7-9
CASSSHKLAGGVDEQFF	TGCGCCAGCAGCTCCCACAAACTAGCGGGAGGGGTCGATGAGCAGTTCTTC	.	17	TRBD2	TRBJ2-1	TRBV5-1
CASSQVTGGTDEQYF	TGCGCCAGCAGCCAAGTGACAGGGGGCACGGACGAGCAGTACTTC	.	15	TRBD1	TRBJ2-7	TRBV4-1
CASSYSGGAYQPQHF	TGTGCCAGCAGTTACTCAGGGGGGGCATATCAGCCCCAGCATTTT	.	15	.	TRBJ1-5	TRBV6-5
CASSVGGGGGSEKLFF	TGTGCCAGCAGCGTAGGGGGCGGGGGGGGCAGTGAAAAACTGTTTTTT	.	16	.	TRBJ1-4	TRBV9
CASSPSQGKPQHF	TGTGCCAGCAGCCCTTCACAGGGAAAGCCCCAGCATTTT	.	13	.	TRBJ1-5	TRBV28
CASRRQGDTGKLFF	TGTGCCAGCAGACGACAGGGGGACACGGGAAAACTGTTTTTT	.	14	TRBD1	TRBJ1-4	TRBV6-1
CASSPRTAYTEAFF	TGTGCCAGCAGCCCTAGGACAGCATACACTGAAGCTTTCTTT	.	14	.	TRBJ1-1	TRBV7-8
CASSLDGGLSETQYF	TGTGCCAGCAGCTTGGACGGGGGGTTATCGGAGACCCAGTACTTC	.	15	TRBD2	TRBJ2-5	TRBV7-9
CASRRQGAFDEQYF	TGTGCCAGCAGACGACAGGGGGCTTTCGACGAGCAGTACTTC	.	14	TRBD1	TRBJ2-7	TRBV27
CASSVYRDRARSGELFF	TGTGCCAGCAGCGTATACCGGGACAGGGCTCGTTCCGGGGAGCTGTTTTTT	.	17	TRBD1	TRBJ2-2	TRBV7-6
CASRPTGTFYNEQFF	TGTGCCAGCAGACCAACCGGGACTTTCTACAATGAGCAGTTCTTC	.	15	.	TRBJ2-1	TRBV28
CASSAPTSGVNTGELFF	TGTGCCAGCAGTGCCCCGACTAGCGGGGTGAACACCGGGGAGCTGTTTTTT	.	17	TRBD2	TRBJ2-2	TRBV2
CASSPGRGMHTEAFF	TGTGCCAGTAGTCCCGGGAGGGGAATGCACACTGAAGCTTTCTTT	.	15	.	TRBJ1-1	TRBV19
CASRRGSAGLGYF	TGTGCCAGCAGACGCGGGTCGGCGGGGCTTGGGTACTTC	.	13	.	TRBJ2-7	TRBV6-5